This T cell receptor (beta chain) was recovered during a study of lymphopenia after photon versus proton radiotherapy. In the case of this clone: Its target is not known.

Points from the study as a whole: Oligoclonal CD8+ Temra expansion after nadir drove photon patients' diversity drop. Under photons, naive T cells and diversity fell while effector/memory populations rose.

V was pared by 4 bases and J by 1 base, with 2 bases between. The CDR3 is made up of 11 amino acids. Germline assignment: CDR1 SGHAT and CDR2 FQNNGV. The assay was immunoSEQ multiplex PCR, and TCRdb's table has in-frame clones only and misses some. Found here are tens of thousands of clones, more than 70% of them singletons; the top ten hold about 9.4%. This chain connects TRBV11-2 to TRBJ2-7; D call uncertain. The specimen comprised peripheral blood, sampled from a patient treated with proton-based radiotherapy. This receptor was obtained from a woman aged 70-85 years with pancreatic cancer. Some clones in this sample may be carry-over from other donors' samples. In DNA form, the CDR3 reads TGTGCCAGCAGCTCGTCCTACGAGCAGTACTTC. Residues: CASSSSYEQYF.